This TCR beta chain was identified in a study of T cell responses to AZD1222 COVID-19 vaccine. The junction had 9 bases not matched to a gene; V was cut back by 4 bases and J by 6 bases. The CDR3 totals 16 residues. The germline CDR1 and CDR2 sequences are LNHDA and SQIVND (reference sequence). Using immunoSEQ multiplex PCR, the repertoire was profiled, and TCRdb retains in-frame clones only, with some absent. The sample consists of about 120,000 clones, around 88% of them appearing once. This TCR was sampled from an adult who received the AZD1222 COVID-19 vaccine. Sample: peripheral blood, taken 28 days after the second AZD1222 dose. This chain joins TRBV19 and TRBJ2-2; 9 bases line up with TRBD1. The CDR3 is CASSTRQGGASGELFF. In DNA form, the CDR3 reads TGTGCCAGTAGTACCAGACAGGGGGGCGCGTCCGGGGAGCTGTTTTTT.